This T cell receptor beta chain was sequenced for a study of CD8+CD57+ T cells in acquired aplastic anemia. In the study overall: Sorted CD4+ and CD8+ cells yielded about 2.9 ug of DNA on average. Study-level results: Found in both controls and patients were around 31 CD8+ CDR3 sequences.

This clonotype was recorded many times. Its antigen is not identified. Deletions cut 2 bases from V and 0 bases from J, with 10 bases between. The CDR3 has 15 residues. Germline loops: CDR1 SGHRS, CDR2 YFSETQ. All patients picked for sequencing had shown, by flow cytometry, an expansion of CD8+CD57+ cells. Sampling of blood occurred while the patients had still received no therapy. Genomic DNA acted as the template from which TCR beta VDJ combination and CDR3 sequence profiling were carried out. TCRdb re-analysed the reads in MiXCR, keeping a single row per CDR3 protein. The sample lists fewer than 250,000 distinct CDR3 sequences; approximately 45% were seen once.

The chain combines TRBV5-1 with TRBJ2-3; TRBD1 is a possible D gene (5 bases). What was sequenced was sorted CD4+, CD8+, or CD8+CD57+ T cells (not recorded which) from PBMCs. This clonotype was sampled from a human donor with aplastic anemia. CDR3 in amino acids: CASSFYGASTDTQYF. The CDR3 nucleotides read TGCGCCAGCAGCTTCTATGGGGCTAGCACAGATACGCAGTATTTT.